The entry below describes one T cell receptor beta chain. The antigen is not known. The sample is drawn from a study of neoadjuvant anti-PD-1 for oral cavity cancer. About the research overall: Nivolumab at 3 mg/kg was mostly given biweekly, three to four doses, pre-surgery. The study's findings and limits: Pretreatment Treg/Th17 ratio correlated inversely with post-treatment tumor clonality.

Some clones are missing from TCRdb's copy, which holds only in-frame ones; the method was immunoSEQ multiplex PCR. The table shows tens of thousands of clones, with 65% to 85% occurring only once. CDR3 length: 17 residues. Germline V gene lookup returns CDR1 MGHRA and CDR2 YSYEKL. V lost 1 base, J lost 2 bases, and 15 bases lay in between. Patients were newly diagnosed with stage II-IVA oral cavity squamous cell carcinoma without prior systemic or radiation treatment. This receptor was obtained from a person aged 35 to 85 with oral cavity squamous cell carcinoma. The source was PBMCs, collected before nivolumab (anti-PD-1) treatment. The gene calls are TRBV4-1 and TRBJ1-3; D call uncertain. The CDR3 sequence: CASSQANLGLTGNTIYF. CDR3 in DNA: TGCGCCAGCAGCCAAGCTAACTTAGGGCTTACTGGAAACACCATATATTTT.